Sequencing of this TCR beta chain was carried out in a study of T cell clonotyping in hematopoietic cell transplantation (dated by TCRdb to about 2021). Regarding the study in general: A total of about 140 blood samples were gathered in the study from 35 to 45 consecutive transplant recipients along with their related donors. Patient recruitment ran from 2015 to early 2017, and follow-up continued until late 2020 or death.

TCR beta CDR3 regions were amplified from genomic DNA with the immunoSEQ assay, a bias-controlled multiplex PCR using V- and J-specific primers. In a second PCR step, the CDR3 amplicons were tagged with a proprietary barcode plus Illumina adapter sequences. An Illumina MiSeq instrument was used for sequencing of the CDR3 libraries. In the source study's methods: Export and quality control were done with immunoSEQ Analyzer 3.0, while downstream analyses used R Bioconductor and Immunarch. Only productive rearrangements in the normalized downsampled data set went into calculating the repertoire metrics. In the normalized cohort, clonotypes with more than 5 templates were defined as pathologically expanded. The Inverse Simpson Index served as the measure of repertoire diversity. To capture all clonotypes, the CMV-specificity analyses were run on the non-normalized data set. TCRdb holds this immuneACCESS table with in-frame rearrangements only. Some clones are missing; in checked studies, unresolved V genes explain under half, and the rest has no known cause. V and J calls and clone size are given by that table; D and trimming were obtained from the DNA. The sample data list approximately 70,000 clones, and around 94% of these were observed just once. The top ten constitute roughly 1.7% of the sample.

Blood samples for TCR beta sequencing were provided by related transplant donors. Using Nuclei Lysis Solution, genomic DNA was extracted from unfractionated peripheral blood mononuclear cells that were either fresh or cryopreserved. This clone was found once. Its antigen is unknown. No base quality information exists; no much larger clone differs at one position. Per the germline V gene, MNHEY is the CDR1 and SVGAGI is the CDR2. V is pared back by 5 bases and J by 6 bases, with 19 bases lying between the germline termini. The CDR3 numbers 15 residues from cysteine through phenylalanine. Just CDR3 DNA is preserved here, 45 bases in frame from base 1. Results the study describes overall, beyond this receptor: Broader TCR repertoire diversity after transplant was predicted by Inverse Simpson Index values from donors and from recipients before transplant. After transplant, TCR diversity in recipients dropped, and pathologically expanded clonotypes increased progressively from day 30 to day 180. Just a small fraction of recipient repertoires overlapped with donor repertoires, and more than 97% appeared de novo at the given depth. The sample size was limited and the cells went unsorted, which meant the CD4 and CD8 repertoire contributions could not be told apart.

The TCR sequence derives from a man aged 45-65 years in good health. Some clones in this sample may be carry-over from other donors' samples. The V gene is TRBV6-5 and the J gene is TRBJ1-2; D gene: possibly TRBD1, on 6 matching bases. Sequenced: peripheral blood mononuclear cells. The CDR3 is CASSRTNRDWDGYTF. The DNA reads TGTGCCAGCAGTCGGACTAACAGGGACTGGGATGGCTACACCTTC.